A single sample is the source of the 18 T cell receptor beta chains below, sequenced in a study of blood T cell repertoires in COVID-19. TCRdb's copy holds only in-frame clones and misses some; the assay was immunoSEQ multiplex PCR. The sample lists about 150,000 clones, 70% to 85% occurring once. Sequenced material: peripheral blood. These receptors all stem from a woman aged 55-69 years with acute or convalescent COVID-19.

This chain joins TRBV18 and TRBJ1-5; D ambiguous. This CDR3 is 13 amino acids long. Germline V lookup: CDR1 KGHSH, CDR2 LQKENI. Trimming took off 5 bases at V and 5 bases at J, with 10 bases between the two ends. In nucleotides, the CDR3 is TGTGCCAGCTCATCGGGGAGGGATCAGCCCCAGCATTTT. Protein: CASSSGRDQPQHF.

V is TRBV3-1 (or the pseudogene TRBV3-2) and J is TRBJ1-5, with D perhaps matching TRBD1 (5 bases). The CDR3 extends over 16 amino acids. Trimming pared 1 base from V and 3 bases from J, leaving 13 bases between. Per germline, CDR1 LGHDT and CDR2 YNNKEL (reference sequence). The CDR3, as DNA: TGTGCCAGCAGCCAAGGGGGGGGATACCTCAATCAGCCCCAGCATTTT. This codes for CASSQGGGYLNQPQHF.

The chain couples TRBV5-5 to TRBJ2-7; 8 bases line up with TRBD1. The CDR3 totals 14 residues. The J segment lost 4 bases and the V segment lost 0 bases, leaving 3 bases of the junction unmatched. Looked up from germline, CDR1 is SGHKS and CDR2 is YYEKEE (reference sequence). The CDR3 DNA reads as TGTGCCAGCAGCTTGGGACAGGGGAGGTACGAGCAGTACTTC. Protein product: CASSLGQGRYEQYF.

The chain combines TRBV5-1 with TRBJ1-2, with a possible D match to TRBD1 (6 bases). The V and J ends lost 0 bases and 8 bases respectively, with 14 bases between them. The germline CDR1 and CDR2 sequences are SGHRS and YFSETQ. The CDR3 is 14 amino acids. The CDR3 reads CASSLELAGVGYTF. The CDR3 region has the DNA TGCGCCAGCAGCTTGGAGTTGGCAGGGGTGGGCTACACCTTC.

The chain combines TRBV5-5 with TRBJ2-7, with 11 bases lining up with TRBD1. This CDR3 comprises 15 residues. Trimming at V came to 4 bases and at J to 3 bases, leaving 6 bases not matched to a gene. Germline V lookup: CDR1 SGHKS, CDR2 YYEKEE (reference sequence). CDR3: CASSVTGTGGYEQYV. The DNA for the CDR3 is TGTGCCAGCAGCGTTACCGGGACAGGGGGCTACGAGCAGTACGTC.

The chain has TRBV6-5 and TRBJ1-1; D not certain. The CDR3 length is 13 residues. CDR1 MNHEY and CDR2 SVGAGI come from the germline V gene. Trimming removed 4 bases at V and 0 bases at J, with 6 bases between. CDR3 region: CASSWEMNTEAFF. DNA of the CDR3: TGTGCCAGCAGTTGGGAGATGAACACTGAAGCTTTCTTT.

The V and J genes are TRBV25-1 and TRBJ1-6, with 8 bases lining up with TRBD1. Germline V lookup: CDR1 MGHDK, CDR2 SYGVNS. The CDR3 has 14 amino acids. V shed 6 bases and J 7 bases; nucleotides not matched to a gene: 5. The DNA of the CDR3 is TGTGCCAGCAGAAACAGGGGGAACAATTCACCCCTCCACTTT. It translates to CASRNRGNNSPLHF. The whole variable domain, remainder taken from reference TRBV25-1 and TRBJ1-6, is EADIYQTPRYLVIGTGKKITLECSQTMGHDKMYWYQQDPGMELHLIHYSYGVNSTEKGDLSSESTVSRIRTEHFPLTLESARPSHTSQYLCASRNRGNNSPLHFGNGTRLTVT.

V usage is TRBV13 and J usage is TRBJ2-2; D remains unclear. V lost 6 bases and J 7 bases, leaving 9 bases between the germline ends. This CDR3 is built from 12 residues. Germline V CDR1 and CDR2: PRHDT, FYEKMQ (reference sequence). DNA of the CDR3: TGTGCCAGCAGTAGTGAGGACGGGGAGCTGTTTTTT. Its protein is CASSSEDGELFF. The full variable domain, in which reference TRBV13 and TRBJ2-2 provide the parts outside the CDR3, is AAGVIQSPRHLIKEKRETATLKCYPIPRHDTVYWYQQGPGQDPQFLISFYEKMQSDKGSIPDRFSAQQFSDYHSELNMSSLELGDSALYFCASSSEDGELFFGEGSRLTVL.

This rearrangement joins TRBV19 to TRBJ1-1; maybe TRBD1 (5 bases). V was shortened by 7 bases and J by 0 bases, with 15 bases between the two germline ends. The CDR3 loop spans 15 amino acids. CDR1 LNHDA and CDR2 SQIVND come from the germline V gene (reference sequence). CDR3 bases: TGTGCCAGTAACTTCCGTGGGGGGATGAACACTGAAGCTTTCTTT. Amino acid sequence: CASNFRGGMNTEAFF.

The chain combines TRBV5-4 with TRBJ2-2; no firm D call. With 1 base removed from V and 0 bases from J, the gap between germline ends came to 7 bases. Germline CDR1 SGHNT, CDR2 YYREEE (reference sequence). The CDR3 consists of 15 residues. This CDR3 is CASSLPESNTGELFF. The DNA of the CDR3 is TGTGCCAGCAGCTTGCCGGAGTCGAACACCGGGGAGCTGTTTTTT.

This chain uses TRBV9 with TRBJ2-7; TRBD2 matches 8 bases. Per the germline V gene, CDR1 is SGDLS and CDR2 is YYNGEE. The V gene end was trimmed by 4 bases and the J gene end by 4 bases; junction bases not matched to a gene: 10. This CDR3 has 15 amino acids. Here the CDR3 reads CASSPSRGGRYEQYF. The CDR3 DNA sequence: TGTGCCAGCAGCCCTAGTCGGGGGGGCCGGTACGAGCAGTACTTC.

The rearrangement links TRBV29-1 to TRBJ1-1; the D gene is possibly TRBD1 (6 bases). Germline values: CDR1 SQVTM, CDR2 ANQGSEA. This CDR3 region has 13 residues. V shed 5 bases and J shed 0 bases, with 10 bases lying between them. In DNA form, the CDR3 reads TGCAGCGTTTCCGGACAGATGAACACTGAAGCTTTCTTT. Amino acid sequence: CSVSGQMNTEAFF.

Concerning this clone: Other DNA sequences in the same sample also yield this CDR3. The rearrangement joins TRBV5-1 to TRBJ1-1; 8 bases match TRBD1. The V and J ends lost 4 bases and 0 bases, in that order; junction bases with no gene match: 2. CDR1 SGHRS and CDR2 YFSETQ come from the germline V gene. This CDR3 has 14 residues. CDR3 nucleotides: TGCGCCAGCAGCCTGGACAGGGTGAACACTGAAGCTTTCTTT. This sequence encodes CASSLDRVNTEAFF.

This clone was observed once. The chain recombines TRBV5-4 with TRBJ2-2; 7 nucleotides align to TRBD2. Looked up from germline, CDR1 is SGHNT and CDR2 is YYREEE (reference sequence). The CDR3 sequence is 17 residues long. Losses at the gene ends were 4 bases for V and 0 bases for J; bases not matched to a gene: 9. The CDR3 DNA follows: TGTGCCAGCAGCCCCCTCGGCGGGGGAGCGAACACCGGGGAGCTGTTTTTT. Protein sequence: CASSPLGGGANTGELFF.

The chain links TRBV2 to TRBJ1-4; 7 bases align to TRBD1. The V segment lost 6 bases and the J segment 5 bases; nucleotides outside the gene matches: 21. The CDR3 sequence is 19 residues long. The germline CDR1 and CDR2 sequences are SNHLY and FYNNEI. CDR3: CASSSIFRGQAGGNEKLFF. The CDR3 DNA is TGTGCCAGCAGCTCGATATTTAGAGGACAGGCCGGTGGGAATGAAAAACTGTTTTTT.

This clone was seen a single time. The V gene is TRBV12-3 or TRBV12-4, the J gene TRBJ1-1, with D possibly matching TRBD1 (6 bases). There are 13 residues in the CDR3. V was cut by 6 bases and J by 3 bases, with 11 bases left in between. The CDR3: CASSRGQYTEAFF. The CDR3 region has the DNA TGTGCCAGCAGCCGCGGACAGTACACTGAAGCTTTCTTT.

This clone was counted only a few times. Compared with germline, one end of the junction differs, possibly owing to a read error. The chain carries TRBV28 and TRBJ2-1; D is possibly TRBD1 (6 bases). The germline V gene encodes CDR1 MDHEN and CDR2 SYDVKM. The CDR3 runs to 15 residues. The CDR3 reads CASSLRLGIGTKEVF. The DNA for the CDR3 is TGTGCCAGCAGTTTAAGATTAGGGATCGGGACAAAGGAGGTCTTC.

The J gene is TRBJ1-4, the V gene TRBV14, with D possibly matching TRBD1 (5 bases). CDR3 length: 14 residues. The germline V gene has CDR1 SGHDN and CDR2 FVKESK. Deletions cut 4 bases from V and 5 bases from J, with 11 bases between. CDR3 coding DNA: TGTGCCAGCAGCCCCCGACAGCAAAATGAAAAACTGTTTTTT. This codes for CASSPRQQNEKLFF.